The TCR beta chain described here comes from a study of monozygotic twins with inflammatory bowel disease. TCRdb derives one entry per CDR3 protein from the 5' RACE reads, leaving out DNA. The specimen's table records some 440,000 distinct CDR3 sequences. This CDR3 is 15 amino acids long. CDR1 and CDR2 (germline): LGHNA, YNFKEQ. The chain couples TRBV4-2 to TRBJ2-7; TCRdb's assignment of TRBD2 cannot be checked, as there is no DNA. This sequence originates from a human donor with ulcerative colitis or Crohn's disease, or a healthy co-twin of an affected twin (not recorded which). The sample comprised blood. The CDR3 spells CASSQDPGGPVEQYF.